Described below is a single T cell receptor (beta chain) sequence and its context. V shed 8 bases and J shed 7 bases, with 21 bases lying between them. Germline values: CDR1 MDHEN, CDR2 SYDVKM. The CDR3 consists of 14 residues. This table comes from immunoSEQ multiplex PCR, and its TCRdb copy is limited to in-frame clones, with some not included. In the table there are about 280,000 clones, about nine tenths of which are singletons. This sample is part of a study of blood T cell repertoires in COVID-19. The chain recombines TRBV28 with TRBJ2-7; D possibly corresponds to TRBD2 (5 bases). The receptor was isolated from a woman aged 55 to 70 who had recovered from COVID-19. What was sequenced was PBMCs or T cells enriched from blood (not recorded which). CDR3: CASRPQNKPGEQYF. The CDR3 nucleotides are TGTGCCAGCCGGCCTCAGAACAAACCGGGGGAGCAGTACTTC.